Shown below are 32 T cell receptor beta chains from a single sample sequenced in a study of chemoradiotherapy in HPV16-positive cancers. Assay used: immunoSEQ multiplex PCR; TCRdb lists only in-frame clones, some missing. The sample has fewer than 30,000 clones, approximately 94% seen once. Sampling was performed from a patient who underwent chemoradiotherapy. The receptors were sampled from a human donor with HPV-associated anogenital cancer.

The chain has TRBV11-2 and TRBJ1-5; no clear D. V lost 3 bases and J 4 bases, leaving 7 bases between the germline ends. The CDR3 covers 13 residues. CDR1 and CDR2 (germline): SGHAT, FQNNGV. CDR3 sequence reads: CASSLTDNQPQHF. The CDR3 DNA is TGTGCCAGCAGCTTGACGGATAATCAGCCCCAGCATTTT.

Of note for this clone: Mismatch with germline at one junction end may stem from a read error. The chain has TRBV18 and TRBJ1-1, with D possibly matching TRBD1 (5 bases). Germline CDR1 KGHSH, CDR2 LQKENI. This CDR3 is 11 amino acids long. CDR3 DNA sequence: TGTGCCAGCTCAAAAAGGGACTATCCGATCTTT. Translating it yields CASSKRDYPIF.

The chain couples TRBV5-6 to TRBJ2-7; 7 bases line up with TRBD1. The CDR3 has 14 amino acids. Unmatched junction bases numbered 2, after V lost 2 bases and J lost 0 bases. Germline-derived CDR1 and CDR2 are SGHDT and YYEEEE. CDR3 protein: CASSFNRGSYEQYF. As DNA, the CDR3 is TGTGCCAGCAGCTTCAACAGGGGCTCCTACGAGCAGTACTTC. Combining the CDR3 with reference TRBV5-6 and TRBJ2-7 gives the whole variable domain DAGVTQSPTHLIKTRGQQVTLRCSPKSGHDTVSWYQQALGQGPQFIFQYYEEEERQRGNFPDRFSGHQFPNYSSELNVNALLLGDSALYLCASSFNRGSYEQYFGPGTRLTVT.

This chain uses TRBV6-1 with TRBJ2-3, with D perhaps TRBD2 (5 bases). Germline CDR1 reads MNHNS; CDR2 reads SASEGT. This CDR3 comprises 15 residues. Between the trimmed V and J ends, which lost 6 bases and 0 bases, there was a span of 13 bases. CDR3 residues: CASSLEGASTDTQYF. DNA of the CDR3: TGTGCCAGCAGCCTCGAGGGTGCTAGCACAGATACGCAGTATTTT.

The chain is built from TRBV6-6 and TRBJ2-7; tentatively, D is TRBD1 or TRBD2 (5 bases each). V was shortened by 2 bases and J by 5 bases, with 16 bases between the two germline ends. Germline-derived CDR1 and CDR2 are MNHNY and SVGAGI (reference sequence). This CDR3 region has 15 residues. The CDR3 here is CASSYLTEGKNEQYF. The DNA for the CDR3 is TGTGCCAGCAGTTACCTGACAGAGGGTAAGAACGAGCAGTACTTC.

The V call is TRBV28, the J call TRBJ1-1, with a possible D match to TRBD1 (5 bases). The germline V gene has CDR1 MDHEN and CDR2 SYDVKM. The CDR3 totals 13 residues. Trimming shortened V by 1 base and J by 10 bases, and 13 bases separated the two germline ends. CDR3 DNA: TGTGCCAGCAGTTTATCCGGGGGGAAAAGAGCTTTCTTT. It yields the protein CASSLSGGKRAFF.

V is TRBV4-1 and J is TRBJ2-6; D is ambiguous. The CDR3 runs 18 residues. Germline V CDR1 and CDR2: MGHRA, YSYEKL. V was clipped by 3 bases and J by 2 bases, with 17 bases between them. CDR3 loop: CASSQESSGIPGANVLTF. Here the CDR3 DNA reads TGCGCCAGCAGCCAGGAATCCTCAGGCATCCCTGGGGCCAACGTCCTGACTTTC.

The chain couples TRBV6-1 to TRBJ1-1; maybe TRBD1 (6 bases). CDR3 size: 15 residues. Germline V gives CDR1 MNHNS, CDR2 SASEGT. Between the trimmed V and J ends, which lost 7 bases and 3 bases, there was a span of 18 bases. The CDR3 sequence is CASKQGRGEDTEAFF. The CDR3 DNA is TGTGCCAGCAAACAGGGACGAGGGGAGGACACTGAAGCTTTCTTT.

The rearrangement uses TRBV15 and TRBJ1-4; TRBD1 is a possible D gene (5 bases). V was cut by 4 bases and J by 3 bases, with 15 bases left in between. This CDR3 spans 16 amino acids. CDR1 is LNHNV and CDR2 is YYDKDF in the germline V gene (reference sequence). CDR3 residues: CATSTGGRGPNEKLFF. CDR3 sequence (DNA): TGTGCCACCAGCACCGGTGGAAGGGGCCCTAATGAAAAACTGTTTTTT.

The chain joins TRBV19 to TRBJ1-5; D is unclear. Germline CDR1 and CDR2: LNHDA and SQIVND (reference sequence). The CDR3 totals 14 residues. The V end was cut by 6 bases, the J end by 5 bases, with 14 bases between. CDR3 nucleotides: TGTGCCAGTAGCGCCGGAGGGTACTATCAGCCCCAGCATTTT. This encodes CASSAGGYYQPQHF.

In this sample, this clone turned up once. The chain couples TRBV19 to TRBJ1-1, with 9 bases that match TRBD1. CDR1 and CDR2 from the germline V gene are LNHDA and SQIVND (reference sequence). The CDR3 runs 13 residues. V was clipped by 8 bases and J by 0 bases; unmatched bases: 1. CDR3 sequence (DNA): TGTGCCAGTGGGACAGGGATGAACACTGAAGCTTTCTTT. This encodes CASGTGMNTEAFF.

This clone appeared a single time. This chain joins TRBV7-8 and TRBJ2-7; D gene uncertain. CDR1 and CDR2 from the germline V gene are SGHVS and FQNEAQ. The CDR3 contains 13 residues. V was trimmed by 2 bases and J by 3 bases, leaving 8 bases between them. This CDR3 reads CASSLTPYYEQYF. CDR3 nucleotide sequence: TGTGCCAGCAGCTTAACCCCTTACTACGAGCAGTACTTC.

The chain joins TRBV5-1 to TRBJ2-5; tentative D call: TRBD2 (5 bases). The CDR3 loop spans 14 amino acids. CDR1 is SGHRS, CDR2 YFSETQ, per germline. Trimming removed 6 bases at V and 1 base at J, with 13 bases between. This CDR3 reads CASNLGGPQETQYF. CDR3 in DNA: TGCGCCAGCAATCTCGGCGGGCCCCAAGAGACCCAGTACTTC.

The chain joins TRBV30 to TRBJ1-2; 8 bases are shared with TRBD1. CDR3 size: 16 residues. V was clipped by 4 bases and J by 0 bases; unmatched bases: 10. Germline V gene sequence: CDR1 GTSNPN, CDR2 SVGIG (reference sequence). CDR3 loop: CAWIFGQGNPNYGYTF. The CDR3 DNA is TGTGCCTGGATCTTCGGACAGGGAAATCCTAACTATGGCTACACCTTC. Together with reference TRBV30 and TRBJ1-2, the CDR3 gives the full variable domain: SQTIHQWPATLVQPVGSPLSLECTVEGTSNPNLYWYRQAAGRGLQLLFYSVGIGQISSEVPQNLSASRPQDRQFILSSKKLLLSDSGFYLCAWIFGQGNPNYGYTFGSGTRLTVV.

This clone was detected only a few times. The rearrangement links TRBV7-8 to TRBJ1-2; possible D gene TRBD1, 5 bases. V was trimmed by 5 bases and J by 1 base, leaving 8 bases between them. Germline CDR1 reads SGHVS; CDR2 reads FQNEAQ. The CDR3 spans 13 residues. CDR3 nucleotides: TGTGCCAGCAGCCCCGACAGTAACTATGGCTACACCTTC. It translates to CASSPDSNYGYTF. Variable domain in full (rest from reference TRBV7-8 and TRBJ1-2): GAGVSQSPRYKVAKRGQDVALRCDPISGHVSLFWYQQALGQGPEFLTYFQNEAQLDKSGLPSDRFFAERPEGSVSTLKIQRTQQEDSAVYLCASSPDSNYGYTFGSGTRLTVV.

The chain combines TRBV2 with TRBJ1-1; D remains ambiguous. The V gene's germline CDR1 is SNHLY and CDR2 FYNNEI. Trimming stripped 3 bases from V and 4 bases from J, with 18 bases between. CDR3 length: 16 amino acids. For the CDR3, the DNA is TGTGCCAGCAGTGAGAATACAAGGGTGTGGGGCACTGAAGCTTTCTTT. Translation gives CASSENTRVWGTEAFF.

The V and J genes are TRBV7-3 and TRBJ2-1; the match to TRBD1 covers 9 bases. This CDR3 comprises 15 residues. Trimming cost V 5 bases and J 2 bases; bases outside gene matches: 4. Germline CDR1 SGHTA, CDR2 FQGTGA. CDR3 residues: CASSLTGGPYNEQFF. CDR3 nucleotides: TGTGCCAGCAGCCTGACAGGGGGACCCTACAATGAGCAGTTCTTC.

This sequence joins TRBV21-1 and TRBJ2-2; TRBD2, the D gene given by the table, was not confirmed from the DNA. TRBV21-1 is assigned pseudogene status. CDR3 length: 15 residues. The CDR3 DNA sequence: TGTGCCAGCAGCAAAGTTAGGAGAGCGGGGGGGGAGCTGTTTTTT. It is translated as CASSKVRRAGGELFF.

The chain couples TRBV29-1 to TRBJ1-2, with TRBD1 matching 7 bases. Germline V CDR1 and CDR2: SQVTM, ANQGSEA. Trimming removed 6 bases from V and 4 bases from J; junction bases left unmatched: 11. The CDR3 has 14 amino acids. The CDR3 region has the DNA TGCAGCGTGATAAGGGGGCAGGGGGTCTATGGCTACACCTTC. Its translation is CSVIRGQGVYGYTF.

The chain couples TRBV9 to TRBJ2-1; tentative D call: TRBD2 (6 bases). CDR1 and CDR2 (germline): SGDLS, YYNGEE. CDR3 length: 13 residues. V was clipped by 1 base and J by 7 bases, with 9 bases between them. In DNA form, the CDR3 reads TGTGCCAGCAGCGTAACTAGCAAGAATGAGCAGTTCTTC. Translated, it gives CASSVTSKNEQFF.

This clone was seen once. The V call is TRBV5-8, the J call TRBJ1-5, with 7 bases aligning to TRBD1. The CDR3 sequence is 15 residues long. V trimming: 0 bases; J trimming: 6 bases; junction bases outside the gene matches: 6. The V gene's germline CDR1 is SGHTS and CDR2 YDEGEE. The CDR3 protein is CASSLGDRVGQPQHF. In nucleotides, the CDR3 is TGTGCCAGCAGCTTGGGAGACAGGGTCGGTCAGCCCCAGCATTTT.

The V call is TRBV7-3, the J call TRBJ2-2, with D possibly being TRBD1 (6 bases). Germline-derived CDR1 and CDR2 are SGHTA and FQGTGA. V lost 5 bases and J 7 bases, leaving 17 bases between the germline ends. The CDR3 extends over 15 amino acids. CDR3 DNA: TGTGCCAGCAGCCTTACCTCAGGGGTAAACGGGGAGCTGTTTTTT. It codes for CASSLTSGVNGELFF.

The V gene is TRBV7-2, the J gene TRBJ2-1; 10 nucleotides agree with TRBD2. V lost 1 base, J lost 6 bases, and 3 bases stayed unmatched. Germline assignment: CDR1 SGHTA and CDR2 FQGNSA. This CDR3 region has 15 residues. Here the CDR3 DNA reads TGTGCCAGCAGCTTAGAGGCTAGCGGGAGCAATGAGCAGTTCTTC. Translation gives CASSLEASGSNEQFF.

The chain links TRBV7-2 to TRBJ2-7, with TRBD1 identical over 10 bases. Germline values: CDR1 SGHTA, CDR2 FQGNSA. The CDR3 has 15 residues. V gave up 3 bases and J gave up 4 bases; unmatched junction bases: 6. The CDR3 protein is CASSFPDRGKYEQYF. CDR3 in DNA: TGTGCCAGCAGCTTCCCGGACAGGGGGAAGTACGAGCAGTACTTC.

This chain links TRBV7-9 with TRBJ2-7; D possibly corresponds to TRBD2 (5 bases). The CDR3 runs 14 residues. V was shortened by 0 bases and J by 3 bases, with 9 bases between the two germline ends. Germline-derived CDR1 and CDR2 are SEHNR and FQNEAQ (reference sequence). The CDR3 here is CASSLAGAYYEQYF. The DNA for the CDR3 is TGTGCCAGCAGCTTAGCGGGAGCTTACTACGAGCAGTACTTC.

J is TRBJ1-5 and V is TRBV10-3; D not resolved. The CDR3 consists of 15 residues. The V end lost 3 bases, the J end lost 4 bases, and 13 bases lay between the germline ends. Germline V lookup: CDR1 ENHRY, CDR2 SYGVKD. The chain's CDR3 is CAISDPGVRNQPQHF. The CDR3 DNA reads as TGTGCCATCAGTGATCCAGGAGTTAGGAATCAGCCCCAGCATTTT.

This chain links TRBV10-2 with TRBJ1-5; 7 nucleotides align to TRBD1. The trim removed 5 bases at V and 2 bases at J, leaving 3 bases unmatched. Germline CDR1 is WSHSY and CDR2 is SAAADI. The CDR3 runs 14 residues. CDR3 DNA sequence: TGCGCCAGCAGTAAAACAGGGGGCAATCAGCCCCAGCATTTT. Translating gives CASSKTGGNQPQHF.

Remarks on this clone: Other DNA variants within this sample encode the same CDR3. J is TRBJ1-2 and V is TRBV27, with unresolved D. Deletions cut 5 bases from V and 2 bases from J, with 9 bases between. CDR3 length: 13 amino acids. CDR1 and CDR2 (germline): MNHEY, SMNVEV (reference sequence). The chain's CDR3 is CASSPGLNYGYTF. The CDR3 DNA reads as TGTGCCAGCAGTCCCGGATTGAACTATGGCTACACCTTC.

The CDR3 here is CATTEGGPNYGYTF. In DNA form, the CDR3 reads TGTGCCACTACTGAGGGGGGCCCGAACTATGGCTACACCTTC. This rearrangement joins TRBV6-1 to TRBJ1-2; a weak D match, TRBD1 (6 bases). The CDR3 has 14 residues. The germline V gene has CDR1 MNHNS and CDR2 SASEGT. V was shortened by 10 bases and J by 2 bases, with 17 bases between the two germline ends.

The chain combines TRBV11-3 with TRBJ1-1; 7 nucleotides agree with TRBD1. The V gene's germline CDR1 is SGHNT and CDR2 YENEEA. This CDR3 has 12 residues. V gave up 1 base and J gave up 9 bases; unmatched junction bases: 2. CDR3 residues: CASSLGQGKAFF. CDR3 in DNA: TGTGCCAGCAGCTTAGGACAGGGAAAAGCTTTCTTT.

The chain employs TRBV27 and TRBJ2-7; 8 nucleotides agree with TRBD1. The CDR3 has 14 residues. CDR1 is MNHEY and CDR2 is SMNVEV in the germline V gene (reference sequence). The ends lost 6 bases at V and 3 bases at J; junction bases unmatched: 7. The CDR3 spells CASSSWDRYYEQYF. The CDR3 DNA reads TGTGCCAGCAGCAGTTGGGACAGGTACTACGAGCAGTACTTC.

This clone appeared a single time. This chain links TRBV7-9 with TRBJ1-5; 7 bases match TRBD1. Germline trimming cut 4 bases from V and 5 bases from J; bases unmatched to any gene: 5. Germline loops: CDR1 SEHNR, CDR2 FQNEAQ (reference sequence). This CDR3 has 14 residues. CDR3: CASSSSGGDQPQHF. The CDR3 DNA reads as TGTGCCAGCAGCTCGTCAGGGGGAGATCAGCCCCAGCATTTT. The entire variable domain, with the rest obtained from reference TRBV7-9 and TRBJ1-5, is as follows: DTGVSQNPRHKITKRGQNVTFRCDPISEHNRLYWYRQTLGQGPEFLTYFQNEAQLEKSRLLSDRFSAERPKGSFSTLEIQRTEQGDSAMYLCASSSSGGDQPQHFGDGTRLSIL.